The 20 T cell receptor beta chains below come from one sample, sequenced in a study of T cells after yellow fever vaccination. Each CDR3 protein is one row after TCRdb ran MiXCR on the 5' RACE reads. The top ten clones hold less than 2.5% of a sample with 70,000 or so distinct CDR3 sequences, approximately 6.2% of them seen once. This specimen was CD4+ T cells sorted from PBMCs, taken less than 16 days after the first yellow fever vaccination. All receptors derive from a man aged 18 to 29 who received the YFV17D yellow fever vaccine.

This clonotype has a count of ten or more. The CDR3 loop reads CASSPEGHLDPSYF. The CDR3 DNA follows: TGTGCCAGCAGTCCCGAGGGACACTTGGACCCCTCGTACTTC. The chain combines TRBV12-3 or TRBV12-4 with TRBJ2-4; possibly TRBD1 for D (6 bases). Trimming removed 5 bases at V and 15 bases at J, with 23 bases between. The CDR3 totals 14 residues.

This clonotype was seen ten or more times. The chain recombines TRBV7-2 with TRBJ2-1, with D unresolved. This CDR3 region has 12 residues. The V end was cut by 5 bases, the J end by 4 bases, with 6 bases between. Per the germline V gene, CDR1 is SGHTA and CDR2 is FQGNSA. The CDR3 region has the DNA TGTGCCAGCAGCGGACGTTACAATGAGCAGTTCTTC. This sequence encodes CASSGRYNEQFF. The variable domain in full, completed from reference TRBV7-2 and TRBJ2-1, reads GAGVSQSPSNKVTEKGKDVELRCDPISGHTALYWYRQSLGQGLEFLIYFQGNSAPDKSGLPSDRFSAERTGGSVSTLTIQRTQQEDSAVYLCASSGRYNEQFFGPGTRLTVL.

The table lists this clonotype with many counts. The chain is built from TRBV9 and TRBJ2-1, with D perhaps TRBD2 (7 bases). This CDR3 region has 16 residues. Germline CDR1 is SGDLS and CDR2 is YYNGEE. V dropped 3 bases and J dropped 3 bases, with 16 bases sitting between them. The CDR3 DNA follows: TGTGCCAGCAGCGGGACGGGGGGCCAAAACTACAATGAGCAGTTCTTC. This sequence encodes CASSGTGGQNYNEQFF.

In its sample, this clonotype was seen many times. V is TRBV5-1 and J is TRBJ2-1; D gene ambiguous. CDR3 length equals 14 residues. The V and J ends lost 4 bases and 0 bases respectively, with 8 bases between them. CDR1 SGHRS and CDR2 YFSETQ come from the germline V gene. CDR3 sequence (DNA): TGCGCCAGCAGCGGCCAGACCTCCTACAATGAGCAGTTCTTC. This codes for CASSGQTSYNEQFF. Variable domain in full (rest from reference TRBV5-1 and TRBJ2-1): KAGVTQTPRYLIKTRGQQVTLSCSPISGHRSVSWYQQTPGQGLQFLFEYFSETQRNKGNFPGRFSGRQFSNSRSEMNVSTLELGDSALYLCASSGQTSYNEQFFGPGTRLTVL.

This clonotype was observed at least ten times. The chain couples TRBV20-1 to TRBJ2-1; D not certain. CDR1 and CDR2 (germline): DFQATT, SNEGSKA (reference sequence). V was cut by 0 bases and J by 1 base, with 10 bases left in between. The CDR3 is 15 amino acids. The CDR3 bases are TGCAGTGCTAGAGAGGACCGGCTTTCCTACAATGAGCAGTTCTTC. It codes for CSAREDRLSYNEQFF.

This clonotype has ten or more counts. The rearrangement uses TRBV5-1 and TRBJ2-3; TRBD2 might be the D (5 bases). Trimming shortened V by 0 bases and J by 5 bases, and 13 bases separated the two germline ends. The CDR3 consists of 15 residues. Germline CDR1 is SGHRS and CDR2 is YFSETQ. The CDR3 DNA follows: TGCGCCAGCAGCTTGGATCGGGGAGTTGTAGATACGCAGTATTTT. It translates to CASSLDRGVVDTQYF.

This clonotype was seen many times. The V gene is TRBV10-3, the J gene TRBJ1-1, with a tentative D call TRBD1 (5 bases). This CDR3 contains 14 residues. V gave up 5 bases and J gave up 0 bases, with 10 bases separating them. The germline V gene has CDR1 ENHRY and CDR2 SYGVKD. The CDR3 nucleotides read TGTGCCATCAGTAAAGGGACCGTGAACACTGAAGCTTTCTTT. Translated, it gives CAISKGTVNTEAFF.

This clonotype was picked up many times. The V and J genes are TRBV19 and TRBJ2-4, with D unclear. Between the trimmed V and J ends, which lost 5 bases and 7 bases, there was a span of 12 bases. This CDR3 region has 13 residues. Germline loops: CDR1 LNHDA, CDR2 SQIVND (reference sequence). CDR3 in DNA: TGTGCCAGTAGTTCCCAAGGGTGGAACATTCAGTACTTC. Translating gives CASSSQGWNIQYF.

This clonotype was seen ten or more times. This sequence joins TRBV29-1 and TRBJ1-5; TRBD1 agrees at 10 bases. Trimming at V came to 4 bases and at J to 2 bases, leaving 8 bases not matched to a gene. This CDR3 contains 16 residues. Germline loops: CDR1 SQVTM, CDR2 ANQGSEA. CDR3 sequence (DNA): TGCAGCGTTGTTCAGGGACAGGGGACGGGCAATCAGCCCCAGCATTTT. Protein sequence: CSVVQGQGTGNQPQHF.

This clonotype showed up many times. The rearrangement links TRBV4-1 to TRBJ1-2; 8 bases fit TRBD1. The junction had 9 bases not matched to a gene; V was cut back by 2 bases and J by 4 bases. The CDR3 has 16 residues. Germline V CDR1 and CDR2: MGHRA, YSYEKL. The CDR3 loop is CASSQPDRGNAYGYTF. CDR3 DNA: TGCGCCAGCAGCCAACCCGACAGGGGAAACGCCTATGGCTACACCTTC.

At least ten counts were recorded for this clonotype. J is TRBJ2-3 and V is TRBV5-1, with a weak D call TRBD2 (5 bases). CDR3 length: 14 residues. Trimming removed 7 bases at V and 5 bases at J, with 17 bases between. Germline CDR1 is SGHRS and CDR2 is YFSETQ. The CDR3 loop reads CASRRGHSGDTQYF. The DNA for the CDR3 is TGCGCCAGCCGTAGAGGGCATTCCGGAGATACGCAGTATTTT.

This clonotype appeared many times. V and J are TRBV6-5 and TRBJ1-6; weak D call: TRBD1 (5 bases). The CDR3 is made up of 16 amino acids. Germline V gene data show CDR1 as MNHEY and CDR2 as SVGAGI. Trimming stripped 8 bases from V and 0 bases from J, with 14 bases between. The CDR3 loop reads CASHRGWPSYNSPLHF. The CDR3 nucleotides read TGTGCCAGCCATCGGGGGTGGCCCTCCTATAATTCACCCCTCCACTTT.

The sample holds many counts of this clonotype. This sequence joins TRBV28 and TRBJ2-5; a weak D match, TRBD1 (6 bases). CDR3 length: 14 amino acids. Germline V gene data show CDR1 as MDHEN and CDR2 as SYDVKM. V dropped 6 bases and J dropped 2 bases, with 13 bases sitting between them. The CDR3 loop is CASSPGQLQETQYF. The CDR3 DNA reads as TGTGCCAGCAGCCCCGGACAGTTACAAGAGACCCAGTACTTC.

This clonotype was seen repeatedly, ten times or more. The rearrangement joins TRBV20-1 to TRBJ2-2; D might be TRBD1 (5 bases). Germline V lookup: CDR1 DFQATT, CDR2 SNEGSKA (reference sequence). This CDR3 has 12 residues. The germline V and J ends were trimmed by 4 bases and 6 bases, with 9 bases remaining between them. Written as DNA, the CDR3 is TGCAGTGCTACCCAGGGTGCCGGGGAGCTGTTTTTT. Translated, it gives CSATQGAGELFF.

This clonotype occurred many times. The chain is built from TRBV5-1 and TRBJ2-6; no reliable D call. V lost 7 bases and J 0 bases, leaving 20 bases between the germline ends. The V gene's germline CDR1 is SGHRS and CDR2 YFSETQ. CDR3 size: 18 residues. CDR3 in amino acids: CASGPRKGPLSGANVLTF. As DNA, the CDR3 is TGCGCCAGCGGCCCTAGGAAGGGTCCCCTCTCTGGGGCCAACGTCCTGACTTTC.

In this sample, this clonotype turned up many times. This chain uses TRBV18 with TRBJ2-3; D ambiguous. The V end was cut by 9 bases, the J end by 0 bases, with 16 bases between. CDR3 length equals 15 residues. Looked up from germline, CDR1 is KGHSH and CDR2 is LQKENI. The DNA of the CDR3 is TGTGCCAGTCAACCCCGGGCAGCAAGCACAGATACGCAGTATTTT. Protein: CASQPRAASTDTQYF.

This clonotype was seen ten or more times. The CDR3 sequence: CASSPGTGGYEQYV. The CDR3 DNA follows: TGTGCCAGCTCACCCGGGACAGGGGGCTACGAGCAGTACGTC. V gene TRBV18 combines with J gene TRBJ2-7; 11 positions match TRBD1. V shed 3 bases, J shed 3 bases, and the junction held 1 base outside the gene matches. This CDR3 is 14 amino acids long. Germline V gene data show CDR1 as KGHSH and CDR2 as LQKENI.

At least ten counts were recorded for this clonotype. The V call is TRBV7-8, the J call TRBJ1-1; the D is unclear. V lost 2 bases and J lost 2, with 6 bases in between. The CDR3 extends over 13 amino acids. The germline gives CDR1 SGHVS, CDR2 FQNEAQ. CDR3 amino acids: CASSLPSNTEAFF. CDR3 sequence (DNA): TGTGCCAGCAGCTTACCCAGTAACACTGAAGCTTTCTTT.

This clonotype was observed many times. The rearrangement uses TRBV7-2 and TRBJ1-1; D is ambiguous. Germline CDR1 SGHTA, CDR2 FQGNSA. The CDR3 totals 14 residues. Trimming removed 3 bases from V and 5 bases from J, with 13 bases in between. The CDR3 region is CASSFTPEVTEAFF. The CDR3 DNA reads TGTGCCAGCAGCTTTACACCGGAGGTGACTGAAGCTTTCTTT.

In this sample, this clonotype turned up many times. The CDR3 bases are TGTGCCAGCAGTGAGCCCGGTGGATACTATGGCTACACCTTC. Its protein is CASSEPGGYYGYTF. The chain is built from TRBV6-1 and TRBJ1-2, with no clear D. V was pared by 3 bases and J by 3 bases, with 11 bases between. Looked up from germline, CDR1 is MNHNS and CDR2 is SASEGT. This CDR3 is built from 14 residues.